A single sample is the source of the 16 T cell receptor beta chains below, sequenced in a study of shared clonotypes between healthy human individuals. The table came from immunoSEQ multiplex PCR; TCRdb's copy has only in-frame clones and leaves some out. The data show about 1 million clones, 70% to 80% seen once. Specimen: memory CD4+ T cells sorted from blood. The subset is: CD45RA-negative fraction. The receptors originated from a young man in good health.

This clone occurred many times. V and J are TRBV11-2 and TRBJ2-7; 10 bases are shared with TRBD1. Germline loops: CDR1 SGHAT, CDR2 FQNNGV. The J segment lost 7 bases and the V segment lost 4 bases, leaving 10 bases of the junction unmatched. The CDR3 runs 15 residues. CDR3 sequence (DNA): TGTGCCAGCAGCTCCCGGGGACAGGGGAGTGGGGAGCAGTACTTC. As protein: CASSSRGQGSGEQYF.

The chain links TRBV7-2 to TRBJ2-3, with D perhaps TRBD2 (6 bases). V was pared by 1 base and J by 0 bases, with 11 bases between. The CDR3 runs to 16 residues. The germline CDR1 and CDR2 sequences are SGHTA and FQGNSA. This chain's CDR3 is CASSLVGGPSTDTQYF. As DNA, the CDR3 is TGTGCCAGCAGCTTAGTCGGGGGACCTAGCACAGATACGCAGTATTTT.

In this sample, this clone turned up many times. V and J are TRBV27 and TRBJ1-6, with D maybe TRBD1 (6 bases). This CDR3 contains 18 residues. Per the germline V gene, CDR1 is MNHEY and CDR2 is SMNVEV (reference sequence). The germline V and J ends were trimmed by 0 bases and 6 bases, with 18 bases remaining between them. The chain's CDR3 is CASSLSRVLGALNSPLHF. DNA of the CDR3: TGTGCCAGCAGTTTATCGCGAGTGTTGGGGGCGCTTAATTCACCCCTCCACTTT.

The rearrangement links TRBV5-4 to TRBJ2-1; 12 positions agree with TRBD2. This CDR3 spans 15 amino acids. CDR1 and CDR2 from the germline V gene are SGHNT and YYREEE (reference sequence). J lost 8 bases, V lost 5 bases, and 8 bases had no gene match. Written as DNA, the CDR3 is TGTGCCAGCAGTTCTAGCGGGAGGGCTTTTTATGAGCAGTTCTTC. Protein product: CASSSSGRAFYEQFF.

Notes on this clone: This sample also contains other DNA sequences that code for the same CDR3. The V call is TRBV30, the J call TRBJ2-3; D not certain. The CDR3 length is 11 residues. V shed 1 base and J shed 5 bases, with 4 bases lying between them. The germline V gene has CDR1 GTSNPN and CDR2 SVGIG (reference sequence). The CDR3 nucleotides read TGTGCCTGGAGTGGGGGAGATACGCAGTATTTT. Encoded protein: CAWSGGDTQYF.

The chain joins TRBV6-5 to TRBJ1-5, with D possibly matching TRBD1 (5 bases). Trimming left V 2 bases short and J 3 bases short, with 14 bases between. Germline V lookup: CDR1 MNHEY, CDR2 SVGAGI. This CDR3 is built from 16 residues. CDR3 loop: CASSYRSGGNNQPQHF. The CDR3 DNA reads as TGTGCCAGCAGTTACCGGTCGGGGGGGAACAATCAGCCCCAGCATTTT.

The chain recombines TRBV10-3 with TRBJ2-1; 8 positions match TRBD2. Trimming took 0 bases from V and 2 from J; bases not matched to a gene: 0. The CDR3 is made up of 15 amino acids. Per germline, CDR1 ENHRY and CDR2 SYGVKD. This CDR3 is CAISESTSAYNEQFF. CDR3 DNA: TGTGCCATCAGTGAGTCGACTAGCGCCTACAATGAGCAGTTCTTC.

The chain employs TRBV9 and TRBJ2-7; weak D call: TRBD2 (5 bases). Trimming took off 4 bases at V and 6 bases at J, with 20 bases between the two ends. The CDR3 is 15 residues long. Looked up from germline, CDR1 is SGDLS and CDR2 is YYNGEE. In DNA, the CDR3 is TGTGCCAGCAGCAGAAGCGGAACAGTGCCCTCCGAGCAGTACTTC. Its translation is CASSRSGTVPSEQYF.

In this sample, this clone turned up once. The chain recombines TRBV7-2 with TRBJ2-3, with TRBD1 as a possible D gene (5 bases). The germline gives CDR1 SGHTA, CDR2 FQGNSA. Trimming removed 5 bases from V and 12 bases from J, with 15 bases in between. The CDR3 loop spans 12 amino acids. As DNA, the CDR3 is TGTGCCAGCAGCCATCCGGCAGGGTTACAGTATTTT. It translates to CASSHPAGLQYF.

This chain uses TRBV5-4 with TRBJ2-5; 13 nucleotides match TRBD2. In germline, CDR1 is SGHNT, CDR2 YYREEE (reference sequence). The trim removed 0 bases at V and 11 bases at J, leaving 7 bases unmatched. CDR3 size: 15 residues. The CDR3 DNA follows: TGTGCCAGCAGCTTGGAGGCCGGGACTAGCGGGGTTCAGTACTTC. It yields the protein CASSLEAGTSGVQYF.

This clone was recorded many times. The chain links TRBV7-8 to TRBJ2-1; 7 bases fit TRBD2. After removal of 5 bases from V and 12 bases from J, the junction contained 10 bases not matched to a gene. Germline lookup yields CDR1 SGHVS and CDR2 FQNEAQ. There are 13 residues in the CDR3. CDR3 nucleotides: TGTGCCAGCAGCGCCCATAGCGGGTACTTGCAGTTCTTC. Protein product: CASSAHSGYLQFF.

The chain combines TRBV30 with TRBJ1-2; TRBD1 matches at 9 bases. This CDR3 has 14 amino acids. Germline V gene data show CDR1 as GTSNPN and CDR2 as SVGIG (reference sequence). V lost 0 bases and J lost 8; bases outside the gene matches: 7. The DNA for the CDR3 is TGTGCCTGGAGTGTAAGGGGACAGGGAACGGGCTACACCTTC. This gives the protein CAWSVRGQGTGYTF.

The chain is built from TRBV6-1 and TRBJ1-1, with D perhaps matching TRBD1 (5 bases). CDR1 is MNHNS and CDR2 is SASEGT in the germline V gene. The germline V and J ends were trimmed by 11 bases and 0 bases, with 16 bases remaining between them. The CDR3 contains 14 residues. CDR3 residues: CAGGTASMNTEAFF. The CDR3 coding sequence is TGTGCCGGAGGGACTGCATCTATGAACACTGAAGCTTTCTTT.

There are many counts of this clone. The CDR3 is CASLDYTDTQYF. Written as DNA, the CDR3 is TGCGCCAGCCTGGACTACACAGATACGCAGTATTTT. The rearrangement links TRBV10-2 to TRBJ2-3, with a weak D call TRBD2 (6 bases). Germline CDR1 is WSHSY and CDR2 is SAAADI. V was cut by 8 bases and J by 2 bases, with 8 bases left in between. This CDR3 is 12 amino acids long.

V and J are TRBV14 and TRBJ1-1, with D possibly TRBD1 on 5 matching bases. V was cut by 4 bases and J by 3 bases, with 12 bases left in between. CDR1 is SGHDN, CDR2 FVKESK, per germline. CDR3 length: 14 amino acids. The CDR3 sequence: CASSRGLPDTEAFF. The CDR3 nucleotides read TGTGCCAGCAGCCGGGGACTTCCAGACACTGAAGCTTTCTTT.

The chain recombines TRBV2 with TRBJ2-7, with D possibly matching TRBD2 (7 bases). V was cut by 4 bases and J by 6 bases, with 13 bases left in between. CDR1 is SNHLY and CDR2 is FYNNEI in the germline V gene. This CDR3 is 13 amino acids long. The CDR3 spells CASSGQGGGEQYF. In DNA, the CDR3 is TGTGCCAGCAGTGGACAAGGGGGGGGCGAGCAGTACTTC.